The next 2 T cell receptor beta chains were all read from a single sample in a study of tumor-infiltrating lymphocytes in localized non-small cell lung cancer. Sequencing was performed with immunoSEQ multiplex PCR; in TCRdb, only in-frame clones are kept and a portion is missing. The table includes around 9,800 clones, about 78% detected once. The specimen was lung tumor tissue. Receptor source: a human donor with non-small cell lung cancer.

The rearrangement uses TRBV5-1 and TRBJ2-3; 13 bases map to TRBD2. Germline V CDR1 and CDR2: SGHRS, YFSETQ. The CDR3 length is 16 residues. After removal of 4 bases from V and 6 bases from J, the junction contained 8 bases not matched to a gene. CDR3 DNA sequence: TGCGCCAGCAGCACCGGACTAGCGGGAGAGGCGGATACGCAGTATTTT. Its protein product is CASSTGLAGEADTQYF.

This clone occurred a few times. The chain employs TRBV6-5 and TRBJ2-2; TRBD1 matches at 7 bases. This CDR3 is 15 amino acids long. From germline, CDR1 is MNHEY and CDR2 SVGAGI. The V gene end was trimmed by 7 bases and the J gene end by 5 bases; junction bases not matched to a gene: 10. The CDR3 DNA follows: TGTGCCAGCATGACAGGGCATTCGGGGACCGGGGAGCTGTTTTTT. As protein: CASMTGHSGTGELFF.